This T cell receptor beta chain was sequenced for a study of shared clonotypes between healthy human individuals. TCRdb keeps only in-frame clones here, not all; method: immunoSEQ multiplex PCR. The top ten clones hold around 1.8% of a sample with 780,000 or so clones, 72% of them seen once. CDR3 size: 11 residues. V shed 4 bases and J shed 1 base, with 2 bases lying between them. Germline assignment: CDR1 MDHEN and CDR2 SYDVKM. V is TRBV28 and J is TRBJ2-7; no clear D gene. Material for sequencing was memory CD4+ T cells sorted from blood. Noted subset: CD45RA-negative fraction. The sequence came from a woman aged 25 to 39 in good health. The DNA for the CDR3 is TGTGCCAGCAGTTGGTCCTACGAGCAGTACTTC. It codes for CASSWSYEQYF.